Listed here are 7 T cell receptor beta chains from one sample, sequenced in a study of blood T cell repertoires in COVID-19. Only in-frame clones appear in the TCRdb table, and some are missing; sequencing was by immunoSEQ multiplex PCR. The sample yields around 160,000 clones, roughly four fifths seen once. The sequencing sample was made of peripheral blood. The receptors originated from a man aged 55 to 69 with active or convalescent COVID-19.

The chain uses TRBV11-2 and TRBJ1-1; the D is unclear. From germline, CDR1 is SGHAT and CDR2 FQNNGV. The ends were cut back, 2 bases at V and 5 bases at J, with 9 bases in the middle. CDR3 size: 13 residues. The CDR3 loop is CASSLNRETEAFF. As DNA, the CDR3 is TGTGCCAGCAGCTTAAACAGAGAAACTGAAGCTTTCTTT.

This sequence joins TRBV27 and TRBJ1-2; maybe TRBD1 (6 bases). Per the germline V gene, CDR1 is MNHEY and CDR2 is SMNVEV (reference sequence). There are 11 residues in the CDR3. Trimming stripped 10 bases from V and 4 bases from J, with 10 bases between. The CDR3 protein is CATQGFYGYTF. The CDR3 region has the DNA TGTGCCACTCAGGGGTTCTATGGCTACACCTTC.

On this clone itself: The same CDR3 can be traced to other DNA sequences in this sample. The rearrangement uses TRBV6-1 and TRBJ1-1; no firm D call. Germline CDR1 MNHNS, CDR2 SASEGT. The CDR3 runs 14 residues. With 3 bases removed from V and 1 base from J, the gap between germline ends came to 9 bases. The CDR3 sequence: CASSDPPQNTEAFF. DNA of the CDR3: TGTGCCAGCAGTGATCCACCACAGAACACTGAAGCTTTCTTT.

A single count supports this clone. This chain's CDR3 is CASSSWEVYNEQFF. As DNA, the CDR3 is TGCGCCAGCAGCTCTTGGGAGGTTTACAATGAGCAGTTCTTC. The chain uses TRBV5-1 and TRBJ2-1; possibly TRBD2 for D (6 bases). CDR1 is SGHRS, CDR2 YFSETQ, per germline. The CDR3 runs to 14 residues. The germline V and J ends were trimmed by 3 bases and 4 bases, with 11 bases remaining between them.

V usage is TRBV25-1 and J usage is TRBJ1-6; possibly TRBD1 for D (5 bases). Germline assignment: CDR1 MGHDK and CDR2 SYGVNS. The CDR3 has 17 amino acids. Trimming cost V 5 bases and J 10 bases, with 24 bases left between them. CDR3 DNA: TGTGCCAGCAGTACCATTGAAGCGGGGCCAGTGCGATCACCCCTCCACTTT. It translates to CASSTIEAGPVRSPLHF.

The J gene is TRBJ1-1, the V gene TRBV10-3; 9 bases map to TRBD1. With 2 bases clipped from V and 5 bases from J, the junction kept 9 bases outside the gene matches. In germline, CDR1 is ENHRY, CDR2 SYGVKD. This CDR3 has 16 residues. For the CDR3, the DNA is TGTGCCATCAGTGAGGGGGGGACAGGGATTGTGACTGAAGCTTTCTTT. This encodes CAISEGGTGIVTEAFF.

This clone was counted between two and nine times. The same CDR3 is also encoded by other DNA sequences in this sample. The CDR3 is CASSLGQGGTEAFF. The CDR3 coding sequence is TGTGCCAGCAGCCTGGGACAGGGGGGCACTGAAGCTTTCTTT. V and J are TRBV11-2 and TRBJ1-1; 11 nucleotides align to TRBD1. The germline gives CDR1 SGHAT, CDR2 FQNNGV. Trimming removed 5 bases from V and 4 bases from J; junction bases left unmatched: 3. The CDR3 runs to 14 residues.